The 8 T cell receptor beta chains presented below share a single source sample, sequenced in a study of blood T cell repertoires in COVID-19. Clones were read by immunoSEQ multiplex PCR, and TCRdb kept only the in-frame ones, dropping some. In the table there are more than 250,000 clones, roughly 84% of which are singletons. The sample comprised peripheral blood. These receptors came from a man aged 45-65 years with active or convalescent COVID-19.

V is TRBV27 and J is TRBJ1-2; D gene unclear. CDR3 length: 13 residues. Deletions cut 6 bases from V and 1 base from J, with 9 bases between. CDR1 and CDR2 (germline): MNHEY, SMNVEV (reference sequence). CDR3 bases: TGTGCCAGCAGCTTTCGGGGTAACTATGGCTACACCTTC. The encoded protein is CASSFRGNYGYTF.

V and J are TRBV28 and TRBJ1-1; possible D gene TRBD1, 6 bases. Trimming cost V 5 bases and J 0 bases, with 13 bases left between them. CDR3 length: 15 residues. The germline gives CDR1 MDHEN, CDR2 SYDVKM. This CDR3 reads CASSRTGYMNTEAFF. The DNA of the CDR3 is TGTGCCAGCAGTCGCACAGGGTACATGAACACTGAAGCTTTCTTT.

This clone was counted a single time. The chain employs TRBV11-2 and TRBJ1-2, with a weak D call TRBD1 (6 bases). The CDR3 totals 14 residues. The germline V and J ends were trimmed by 4 bases and 8 bases, with 17 bases remaining between them. The germline V gene encodes CDR1 SGHAT and CDR2 FQNNGV. Written as DNA, the CDR3 is TGTGCCAGCAGCTCTATAAGGGGGGGGTACGGCTACACCTTC. This translates into CASSSIRGGYGYTF.

The V and J genes are TRBV6-5 and TRBJ2-7; 7 positions agree with TRBD2. The CDR3 is 15 residues long. The germline V gene encodes CDR1 MNHEY and CDR2 SVGAGI. V shed 2 bases and J 5 bases; nucleotides not matched to a gene: 9. CDR3 protein: CASSYGAGAADEQYF. CDR3 nucleotides: TGTGCCAGCAGTTACGGGGCGGGAGCGGCCGACGAGCAGTACTTC.

The CDR3 DNA reads as TGTGCCAGCAGTTCTCCAGGGGCGACCTATAATTCACCCCTCCACTTT. It translates to CASSSPGATYNSPLHF. V is TRBV6-2 or TRBV6-3 and J is TRBJ1-6; possibly TRBD1 for D (6 bases). Germline assignment: CDR1 MNHEY and CDR2 SVGEGT. V was shortened by 4 bases and J by 2 bases, with 12 bases between the two germline ends. CDR3 length: 16 residues.

In this sample, this clone turned up once. The genes are TRBV2 and TRBJ1-2; D is uncertain. There are 13 residues in the CDR3. Trimming removed 5 bases at V and 4 bases at J, with 11 bases between. Germline V gene data show CDR1 as SNHLY and CDR2 as FYNNEI. The CDR3 DNA reads TGTGCCAGCAGTTTTGCAGGAACCTATGGCTACACCTTC. Its translation: CASSFAGTYGYTF.

This sequence joins TRBV9 and TRBJ2-5, with 7 bases matching TRBD2. CDR1 and CDR2 from the germline V gene are SGDLS and YYNGEE. The CDR3 sequence is 13 residues long. J was trimmed by 4 bases and V by 4 bases; bases with no gene match: 4. CDR3 bases: TGTGCCAGCAGCCCCTCGGGGGGAGAGACCCAGTACTTC. As protein: CASSPSGGETQYF.

The chain joins TRBV9 to TRBJ2-2; D gene ambiguous. The CDR3 sequence is 14 residues long. Per germline, CDR1 SGDLS and CDR2 YYNGEE. V was shortened by 0 bases and J by 6 bases, with 9 bases between the two germline ends. In DNA form, the CDR3 reads TGTGCCAGCAGCGTAGCCCCCCCTGCCGGGGAGCTGTTTTTT. Protein sequence: CASSVAPPAGELFF.